The 26 T cell receptor beta chains below come from one sample, sequenced in a study of cytomegalovirus exposure and HLA in healthy donors (dated by TCRdb to 2016 to 2017). Library generation was performed with the immunoSEQ multiplex PCR assay. In its TCRdb copy, this immuneACCESS table keeps in-frame sequences only and misses some clones. Where compared with another copy, unresolved V genes explain less than half of these, and the others have no known cause. For this sample the table gives tens of thousands of clones, of which almost 97% were detected only once. Of the sample, 1.2% is held by the ten largest clones. Sequencing was performed on PBMCs. These receptors originate from a young woman in good health and CMV-seronegative.

The rearrangement uses TRBV7-2 and TRBJ2-7, with D possibly being TRBD2 (6 bases). V was clipped by 5 bases and J by 7 bases, with 12 bases between them. The germline gives CDR1 SGHTA, CDR2 FQGNSA. The CDR3 runs to 12 residues. The CDR3 region is CASSRVAGEQYF. The CDR3 bases are TGTGCCAGCAGCCGGGTCGCGGGGGAGCAGTACTTC.

V gene TRBV4-2 combines with J gene TRBJ2-3, with TRBD2 matching 9 bases. V shed 4 bases and J 4 bases; nucleotides not matched to a gene: 9. The CDR3 is made up of 16 amino acids. The V gene's germline CDR1 is LGHNA and CDR2 YNFKEQ. The CDR3 here is CASSPATREGADTQYF. CDR3 nucleotides: TGTGCCAGCAGCCCCGCCACGCGGGAGGGAGCAGATACGCAGTATTTT.

The chain uses TRBV7-3 and TRBJ2-3, with D perhaps matching TRBD2 (6 bases). Germline CDR1 SGHTA, CDR2 FQGTGA. The CDR3 totals 15 residues. With 0 bases removed from V and 4 bases from J, the gap between germline ends came to 11 bases. The CDR3 reads CASSLTGGEADTQYF. CDR3 DNA: TGTGCCAGCAGCTTAACGGGGGGAGAGGCAGATACGCAGTATTTT. The full variable domain, rest sourced from reference TRBV7-3 and TRBJ2-3, is GAGVSQTPSNKVTEKGKYVELRCDPISGHTALYWYRQSLGQGPEFLIYFQGTGAADDSGLPNDRFFAVRPEGSVSTLKIQRTERGDSAVYLCASSLTGGEADTQYFGPGTRLTVL.

The genes are TRBV28 and TRBJ2-7; D unresolved. The CDR3 length is 13 residues. Germline lookup yields CDR1 MDHEN and CDR2 SYDVKM. Trimming shortened V by 6 bases and J by 1 base, and 10 bases separated the two germline ends. CDR3 in DNA: TGTGCCAGCAGGCCAGGCATATCCTACGAGCAGTACTTC. This encodes CASRPGISYEQYF. The whole variable domain, remainder taken from reference TRBV28 and TRBJ2-7, is DVKVTQSSRYLVKRTGEKVFLECVQDMDHENMFWYRQDPGLGLRLIYFSYDVKMKEKGDIPEGYSVSREKKERFSLILESASTNQTSMYLCASRPGISYEQYFGPGTRLTVT.

This clone was counted a single time. The gene calls are TRBV7-8 and TRBJ1-3, with D possibly TRBD1 on 5 matching bases. The CDR3 contains 14 residues. Per the germline V gene, CDR1 is SGHVS and CDR2 is FQNEAQ. V was pared by 6 bases and J by 8 bases, with 17 bases between. The CDR3 sequence is CASRARHTGDTIYF. In DNA form, the CDR3 reads TGTGCCAGCAGGGCTAGGCACACGGGGGACACCATATATTTT.

The rearrangement uses TRBV9 and TRBJ2-5; tentative D call: TRBD2 (5 bases). With 4 bases removed from V and 1 base from J, the gap between germline ends came to 11 bases. The CDR3 is 14 residues long. CDR1 is SGDLS and CDR2 is YYNGEE in the germline V gene. CDR3 DNA: TGTGCCAGCAGCCTATCGGGGAGCCAAGAGACCCAGTACTTC. Amino acid sequence: CASSLSGSQETQYF. The full variable domain, rest sourced from reference TRBV9 and TRBJ2-5, is DSGVTQTPKHLITATGQRVTLRCSPRSGDLSVYWYQQSLDQGLQFLIQYYNGEERAKGNILERFSAQQFPDLHSELNLSSLELGDSALYFCASSLSGSQETQYFGPGTRLLVL.

The chain links TRBV15 to TRBJ2-5; 8 bases match TRBD2. CDR1 and CDR2 (germline): LNHNV, YYDKDF (reference sequence). V trimming: 0 bases; J trimming: 4 bases; junction bases outside the gene matches: 4. This CDR3 comprises 15 residues. This chain's CDR3 is CATSRDDLAGETQYF. CDR3 DNA sequence: TGTGCCACCAGCAGAGATGACCTAGCGGGAGAGACCCAGTACTTC.

This clone is a singleton in its sample. The V call is TRBV29-1, the J call TRBJ2-3; tentatively, D is TRBD2 (7 bases). The CDR3 extends over 16 amino acids. Germline assignment: CDR1 SQVTM and CDR2 ANQGSEA. V lost 5 bases to trimming and J lost 2 bases, with 20 bases between them. The CDR3 reads CSVRGGLPWATDTQYF. The DNA for the CDR3 is TGCAGCGTTAGGGGGGGACTCCCGTGGGCCACAGATACGCAGTATTTT.

This clone was found once. Germline is not matched at one junction end, which may reflect a read error. V gene TRBV4-1 combines with J gene TRBJ1-5; D possibly corresponds to TRBD1 (6 bases). The CDR3 covers 16 residues. CDR1 is MGHRA, CDR2 YSYEKL, per germline. CDR3 residues: CASTQGGWGGNQPQHF. CDR3 sequence (DNA): TGCGCCAGCACCCAAGGGGGATGGGGAGGCAATCAGCCCCAGCATTTT.

The gene calls are TRBV29-1 and TRBJ1-1, with D tentatively TRBD1 (6 bases). Per germline, CDR1 SQVTM and CDR2 ANQGSEA. Trimming removed 4 bases from V and 1 base from J, with 10 bases in between. The CDR3 runs to 13 residues. The CDR3: CSVVGHRNTEAFF. The CDR3 DNA is TGCAGCGTTGTGGGACACCGGAACACTGAAGCTTTCTTT. Full variable domain (remainder filled in from reference TRBV29-1 and TRBJ1-1): SAVISQKPSRDICQRGTSLTIQCQVDSQVTMMFWYRQQPGQSLTLIATANQGSEATYESGFVIDKFPISRPNLTFSTLTVSNMSPEDSSIYLCSVVGHRNTEAFFGQGTRLTVV.

V is TRBV2 and J is TRBJ1-3; tentatively, D is TRBD1 (6 bases). CDR3 length: 14 residues. The germline V gene encodes CDR1 SNHLY and CDR2 FYNNEI. V was shortened by 4 bases and J by 0 bases, with 7 bases between the two germline ends. In DNA form, the CDR3 reads TGTGCCAGCAGTGTACAGGGCTCTGGAAACACCATATATTTT. Its translation is CASSVQGSGNTIYF.

CDR3: CASSGPGGPTRQYF. The CDR3 DNA follows: TGTGCCAGCAGCGGCCCAGGGGGACCTACGAGGCAGTACTTC. The chain joins TRBV7-2 to TRBJ2-7; TRBD1 aligns across 7 bases. J was trimmed by 9 bases and V by 5 bases; bases with no gene match: 13. There are 14 residues in the CDR3. The germline V gene encodes CDR1 SGHTA and CDR2 FQGNSA.

The rearrangement links TRBV9 to TRBJ2-7, with D perhaps matching TRBD2 (5 bases). Germline V CDR1 and CDR2: SGDLS, YYNGEE. Trimming took 0 bases from V and 2 from J, leaving 9 bases between them. The CDR3 loop spans 14 amino acids. The CDR3: CASSVGGRPYEQYF. In DNA, the CDR3 is TGTGCCAGCAGCGTAGGCGGGCGTCCCTACGAGCAGTACTTC.

The CDR3 bases are TGTGCCAGTAGTCCCCGGGACAGGGGTTACGTCGGGGAGCTGTTTTTT. Translated: CASSPRDRGYVGELFF. The chain uses TRBV19 and TRBJ2-2; 10 nucleotides agree with TRBD1. Germline V gene data show CDR1 as LNHDA and CDR2 as SQIVND (reference sequence). The CDR3 sequence is 16 residues long. Trimming at V came to 5 bases and at J to 7 bases, leaving 10 bases not matched to a gene.

The genes are TRBV6-1 and TRBJ2-7; a weak D match, TRBD2 (6 bases). The CDR3 is 14 residues long. Trimming took off 11 bases at V and 4 bases at J, with 21 bases between the two ends. CDR1 is MNHNS, CDR2 SASEGT, per germline. The CDR3 DNA reads as TGTGCCGCCTCAGGCCGGGGGAGTTCGTACGAGCAGTACTTC. It codes for CAASGRGSSYEQYF.

The chain carries TRBV6-1 and TRBJ1-2, with D possibly TRBD1 on 5 matching bases. Germline CDR1 is MNHNS and CDR2 is SASEGT. This CDR3 comprises 16 residues. Trimming stripped 1 base from V and 7 bases from J, with 19 bases between. The CDR3 nucleotides are TGTGCCAGCAGTGAAGGGGGGGAGGGGTTAGTGCTTGGCTACACCTTC. Amino acids: CASSEGGEGLVLGYTF.

The V gene is TRBV18, the J gene TRBJ2-3; TRBD2 matches at 10 bases. The CDR3 is made up of 14 amino acids. Per germline, CDR1 KGHSH and CDR2 LQKENI. The V and J ends lost 0 bases and 6 bases, in that order; junction bases with no gene match: 0. The CDR3 here is CASSPPGLADTQYF. The CDR3 nucleotides read TGTGCCAGCTCACCACCGGGACTAGCGGATACGCAGTATTTT.

The chain joins TRBV14 to TRBJ2-7; maybe TRBD1 (5 bases). Trimming took 1 base from V and 0 from J, leaving 13 bases between them. The CDR3 has 16 amino acids. Per germline, CDR1 SGHDN and CDR2 FVKESK. This CDR3 reads CASSQGGSPPSYEQYF. CDR3 nucleotide sequence: TGTGCCAGCAGCCAAGGGGGCAGCCCCCCCTCCTACGAGCAGTACTTC.

The chain joins TRBV7-6 to TRBJ2-3; D is perhaps TRBD2 (6 bases). V lost 1 base to trimming and J lost 6 bases, with 20 bases between them. The CDR3 length is 17 residues. Looked up from germline, CDR1 is SGHVS and CDR2 is FNYEAQ. Written as DNA, the CDR3 is TGTGCCAGCAGCTTAGGTGTCTGGCGGGGCACAGCGGATACGCAGTATTTT. It yields the protein CASSLGVWRGTADTQYF.

The chain is built from TRBV9 and TRBJ1-5, with D perhaps TRBD1 (6 bases). The germline V gene has CDR1 SGDLS and CDR2 YYNGEE. Trimming removed 7 bases at V and 5 bases at J, with 10 bases between. The CDR3 is 12 residues long. Here the CDR3 reads CASGRGDQPQHF. The CDR3 DNA reads as TGTGCCAGCGGGAGGGGGGATCAGCCCCAGCATTTT.

This chain uses TRBV15 with TRBJ2-7, with D possibly matching TRBD2 (5 bases). The V gene lost 7 bases and the J gene lost 7 bases, with 23 bases spanning the gap. CDR3 length: 15 amino acids. CDR1 and CDR2 (germline): LNHNV, YYDKDF (reference sequence). The CDR3 sequence: CATTLTSGTAGEQYF. The CDR3 DNA reads as TGTGCCACCACTCTCACTTCGGGAACAGCCGGAGAGCAGTACTTC.

The rearrangement joins TRBV25-1 to TRBJ1-2, with D possibly being TRBD1 (5 bases). V lost 1 base to trimming and J lost 4 bases, with 10 bases between them. This CDR3 contains 14 residues. CDR1 is MGHDK and CDR2 is SYGVNS in the germline V gene. The DNA of the CDR3 is TGTGCCAGCAGTGAATGGGGGGAACCCTATGGCTACACCTTC. It yields the protein CASSEWGEPYGYTF.

The chain recombines TRBV19 with TRBJ2-6; no clear D gene. CDR1 and CDR2 from the germline V gene are LNHDA and SQIVND (reference sequence). V gave up 9 bases and J gave up 1 base, with 4 bases separating them. The CDR3 has 12 amino acids. Here the CDR3 DNA reads TGTGCCAGCAGATCTGGGGCCAACGTCCTGACTTTC. Amino acid sequence: CASRSGANVLTF.

V gene TRBV28 combines with J gene TRBJ2-3; D ambiguous. V was clipped by 2 bases and J by 6 bases, with 12 bases between them. Germline CDR1 and CDR2: MDHEN and SYDVKM. The CDR3 runs to 14 residues. The CDR3 reads CASSLRSLVDTQYF. The CDR3 DNA follows: TGTGCCAGCAGTTTACGGTCATTGGTGGATACGCAGTATTTT.

The V gene is TRBV30, the J gene TRBJ1-4; 8 nucleotides align to TRBD1. CDR1 is GTSNPN and CDR2 is SVGIG in the germline V gene (reference sequence). CDR3 length equals 14 residues. The V and J ends lost 4 bases and 10 bases, in that order; junction bases with no gene match: 11. The CDR3 sequence: CAWNLQGGGGKLFF. The CDR3 DNA sequence: TGTGCCTGGAACCTACAGGGGGGGGGTGGAAAACTGTTTTTT.

The chain has TRBV4-1 and TRBJ2-7; 9 positions match TRBD2. V was pared by 4 bases and J by 2 bases, with 15 bases of the junction left unmatched. This CDR3 has 18 residues. In germline, CDR1 is MGHRA, CDR2 YSYEKL. The CDR3 bases are TGCGCCAGCAGCCCCCAACCCCCCCTAGCGGGAATCGCCTACGAGCAGTACTTC. The encoded protein is CASSPQPPLAGIAYEQYF.